This TCR beta chain was found in a study of T cell responses to AZD1222 COVID-19 vaccine. Regarding this clone: Its target is unknown.

Assay used: immunoSEQ multiplex PCR; TCRdb lists only in-frame clones, some missing. Among 86,000 or so clones listed, 75% to 95% were seen once. Study-wide findings and caveats: After the peak T cell response, and only then, were repertoires sampled. At 160-218 and 743-854, vaccine-associated CD4 TCRs were dominant, and they spanned spike. There were mostly white British donors and more females than males, and clonal diversity was possibly underestimated. The reported proportion of spike-specific TCRs targeting unmutated variant regions was nearly half.

Deletions cut 1 base from V and 7 bases from J, with 13 bases between. Germline loops: CDR1 GTSNPN, CDR2 SVGIG (reference sequence). This CDR3 has 13 amino acids. The receptor's source is an adult in good health. The sequencing used peripheral blood, collected on day 0 of MenACWY control vaccination. The chain is built from TRBV30 and TRBJ2-5, with no clear D. CDR3 residues: CAWSENPGGTQYF. The DNA for the CDR3 is TGTGCCTGGAGTGAAAACCCCGGTGGGACCCAGTACTTC.